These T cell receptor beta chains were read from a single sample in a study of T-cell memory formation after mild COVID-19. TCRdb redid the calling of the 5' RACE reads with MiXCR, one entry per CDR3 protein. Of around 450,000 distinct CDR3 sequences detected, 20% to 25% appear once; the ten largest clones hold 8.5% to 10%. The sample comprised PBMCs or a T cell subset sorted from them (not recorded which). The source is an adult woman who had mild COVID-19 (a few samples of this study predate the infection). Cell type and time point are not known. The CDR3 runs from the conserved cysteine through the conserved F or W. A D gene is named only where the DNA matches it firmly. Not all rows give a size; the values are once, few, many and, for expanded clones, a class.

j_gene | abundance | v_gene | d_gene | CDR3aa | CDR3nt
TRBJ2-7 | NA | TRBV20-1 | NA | CSADTGIPYEQYF | TGCAGTGCTGATACCGGGATCCCCTACGAGCAGTACTTC
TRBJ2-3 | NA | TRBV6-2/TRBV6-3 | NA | CASSYDIEVVGTQYF | TGTGCCAGCAGTTACGATATTGAGGTGGTTGGTACGCAGTATTTT
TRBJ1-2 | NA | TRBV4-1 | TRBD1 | CASSQATGPGYTF | TGCGCCAGCAGCCAAGCGACAGGGCCTGGCTACACCTTC
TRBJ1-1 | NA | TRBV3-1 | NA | CASSQGGTHWGNTEAFF | TGTGCCAGCAGCCAAGGAGGGACCCACTGGGGGAACACTGAAGCTTTCTTT
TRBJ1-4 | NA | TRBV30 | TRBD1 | CAWSVGTGGRKLFF | TGTGCCTGGAGTGTCGGGACAGGTGGGAGAAAACTGTTTTTT
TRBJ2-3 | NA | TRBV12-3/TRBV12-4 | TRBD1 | CASRDNRDRTDTQYF | TGTGCCAGCAGAGATAACCGGGACAGGACAGATACGCAGTATTTT
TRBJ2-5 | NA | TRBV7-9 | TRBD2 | CASSSATSGVNGAQYF | TGTGCCAGCAGCTCCGCGACTAGCGGGGTCAATGGGGCCCAGTACTTC
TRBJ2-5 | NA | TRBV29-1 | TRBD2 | CSVDWTSVETQYF | TGCAGCGTTGATTGGACTAGCGTCGAGACCCAGTACTTC
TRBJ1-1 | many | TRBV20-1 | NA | CSASLRRGTEAFF | TGCAGTGCTAGTCTACGGAGGGGCACTGAAGCTTTCTTT
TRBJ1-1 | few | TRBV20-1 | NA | CSAPDHRVGTEAFF | TGCAGTGCTCCAGACCACAGGGTTGGGACTGAAGCTTTCTTT
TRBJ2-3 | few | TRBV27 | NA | CASSSLGGSSTDTQYF | TGTGCCAGCAGTTCGCTCGGGGGATCTAGCACAGATACGCAGTATTTT
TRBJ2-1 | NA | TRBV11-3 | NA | CASSPGRFF | TGTGCCAGCTCCCCCGGGCGATTCTTC
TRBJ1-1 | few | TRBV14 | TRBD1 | CASSRQGNPEAFF | TGTGCCAGCAGCCGACAGGGGAACCCTGAAGCTTTCTTT
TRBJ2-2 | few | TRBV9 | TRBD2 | CASSVSSGIFTGELFF | TGTGCCAGCAGCGTATCTAGCGGGATTTTCACCGGGGAGCTGTTTTTT
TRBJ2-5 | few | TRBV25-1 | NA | CASSEVGALQETQYF | TGTGCCAGCAGTGAGGTGGGGGCTCTACAAGAGACCCAGTACTTC
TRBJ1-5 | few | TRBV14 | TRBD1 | CASSFRTGGLDNQPQHF | TGTGCCAGCAGCTTTAGGACAGGGGGGTTGGACAATCAGCCCCAGCATTTT
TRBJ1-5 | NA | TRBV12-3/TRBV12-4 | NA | CASSSYNQPQHF | TGTGCCAGCAGTTCCTATAATCAGCCCCAGCATTTT
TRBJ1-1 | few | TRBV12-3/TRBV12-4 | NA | CASSFTSGGSMNTEAFF | TGTGCCAGCAGTTTTACCTCGGGGGGCTCGATGAACACTGAAGCTTTCTTT
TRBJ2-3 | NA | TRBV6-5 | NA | CASGVTDTQYF | TGTGCCAGCGGGGTGACAGATACGCAGTATTTT
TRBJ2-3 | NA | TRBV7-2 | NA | CASSLMGALTDTQYF | TGTGCCAGCAGCTTAATGGGGGCGCTGACAGATACGCAGTATTTT
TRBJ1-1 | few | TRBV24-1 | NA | CATSDHNAGSTEAFF | TGTGCCACCAGTGACCACAACGCAGGGTCCACTGAAGCTTTCTTT
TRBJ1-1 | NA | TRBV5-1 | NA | CASSFSRSGRRIATEAFF | TGCGCCAGCAGCTTTTCTCGTTCAGGGCGTAGGATCGCCACTGAAGCTTTCTTT
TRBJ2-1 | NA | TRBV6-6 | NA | CASSYSAPSKRDRYNEQFF | TGTGCCAGCAGTTACTCAGCGCCATCTAAGCGGGACAGGTACAATGAGCAGTTCTTC
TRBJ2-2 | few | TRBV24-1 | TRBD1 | CATSEPRRQGKNTGELFF | TGTGCCACCAGTGAACCCCGTCGACAGGGAAAGAACACCGGGGAGCTGTTTTTT
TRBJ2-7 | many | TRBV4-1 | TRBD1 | CASSQAPTGVFNEQYF | TGCGCCAGCAGCCAAGCACCGACAGGGGTGTTCAACGAGCAGTACTTC
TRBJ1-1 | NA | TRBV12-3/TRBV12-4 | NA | CASSLELENTEAFF | TGTGCCAGCAGTTTAGAATTGGAGAACACTGAAGCTTTCTTT
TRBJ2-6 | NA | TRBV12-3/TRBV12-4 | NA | CASSFTGAGANVLTF | TGTGCCAGCAGTTTTACGGGGGCTGGGGCCAACGTCCTGACTTTC
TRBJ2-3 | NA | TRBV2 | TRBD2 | CASSDPSGSRGTQYF | TGTGCCAGCAGTGACCCTAGCGGGAGTCGGGGTACGCAGTATTTT
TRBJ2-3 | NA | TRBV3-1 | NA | CASSQDGWEHRTDTQYF | TGTGCCAGCAGCCAAGATGGGTGGGAGCACCGCACAGATACGCAGTATTTT
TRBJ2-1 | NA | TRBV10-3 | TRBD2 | CAISLLASSSYNEQFF | TGTGCCATCAGCCTACTAGCGTCCAGCTCCTACAATGAGCAGTTCTTC
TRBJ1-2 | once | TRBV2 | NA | CASSEAAGVTYGYTF | TGTGCCAGCAGTGAAGCAGCAGGGGTCACCTATGGCTACACCTTC
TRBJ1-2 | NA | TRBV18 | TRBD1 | CASSLTLLPGQTTYGYTF | TGTGCCAGCTCTCTTACTCTCCTTCCGGGACAGACTACCTATGGCTACACCTTC
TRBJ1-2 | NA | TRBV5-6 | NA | CASSRSIQNYGYTF | TGTGCCAGCAGCCGATCAATCCAGAACTATGGCTACACCTTC
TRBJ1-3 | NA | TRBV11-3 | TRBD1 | CASRSQPGQGTGNTIYF | TGTGCCAGCAGATCTCAACCGGGACAGGGAACAGGAAACACCATATATTTT
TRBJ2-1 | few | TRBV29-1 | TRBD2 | CSVEPSGRNEQFF | TGCAGCGTTGAGCCTAGCGGGAGGAATGAGCAGTTCTTC
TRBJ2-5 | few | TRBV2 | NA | CASSERGEGTQYF | TGTGCCAGCAGTGAGCGGGGTGAAGGGACCCAGTACTTC
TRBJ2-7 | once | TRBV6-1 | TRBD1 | CASSKRQGGTYEQYF | TGTGCCAGCAGTAAAAGACAGGGTGGAACCTACGAGCAGTACTTC
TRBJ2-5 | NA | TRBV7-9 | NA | CASSFTARMETQYF | TGTGCCAGCAGCTTTACGGCCCGAATGGAGACCCAGTACTTC
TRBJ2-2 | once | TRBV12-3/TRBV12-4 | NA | CASRREEERTGELFF | TGTGCCAGCCGCAGGGAAGAAGAGAGAACCGGGGAGCTGTTTTTT
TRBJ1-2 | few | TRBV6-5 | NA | CASSATWETLYGYTF | TGTGCCAGCAGCGCGACATGGGAAACACTTTATGGCTACACCTTC
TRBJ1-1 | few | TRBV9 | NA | CASSVGSMNTEAFF | TGTGCCAGCAGCGTAGGAAGTATGAACACTGAAGCTTTCTTT
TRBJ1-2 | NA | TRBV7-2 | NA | CASSFEVGYGYTF | TGTGCCAGCAGCTTTGAAGTGGGCTATGGCTACACCTTC
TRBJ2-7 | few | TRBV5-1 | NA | CASSSRTDSYEQYF | TGCGCCAGCAGCTCCAGGACCGATTCCTACGAGCAGTACTTC
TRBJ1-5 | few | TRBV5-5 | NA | CASSLVWGSNQPQHF | TGTGCCAGCAGCTTGGTTTGGGGAAGCAATCAGCCCCAGCATTTT
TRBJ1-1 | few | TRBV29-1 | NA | CSVGGLYTEAFF | TGCAGCGTTGGAGGGCTGTACACTGAAGCTTTCTTT
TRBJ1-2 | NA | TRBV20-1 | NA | CSARGRLRVRNGYTF | TGCAGTGCTAGAGGTCGTCTTAGGGTTAGAAATGGCTACACCTTC
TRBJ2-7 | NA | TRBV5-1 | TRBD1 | CASSLFPQGDYEQYF | TGCGCCAGCAGCTTGTTTCCTCAGGGGGACTACGAGCAGTACTTC
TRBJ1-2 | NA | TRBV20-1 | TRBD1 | CSAYRGQGYGYTF | TGCAGTGCTTACAGGGGGCAGGGCTATGGCTACACCTTC
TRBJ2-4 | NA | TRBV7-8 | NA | CASETLVDRRNIQYF | TGTGCCAGCGAAACCCTAGTCGACAGGAGAAACATTCAGTACTTC
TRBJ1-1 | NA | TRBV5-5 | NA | CASSFARMNTEAFF | TGTGCCAGCAGCTTCGCCCGGATGAACACTGAAGCTTTCTTT
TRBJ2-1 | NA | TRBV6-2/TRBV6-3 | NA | CASSYMTYYNEQFF | TGTGCCAGCAGTTACATGACTTACTACAATGAGCAGTTCTTC
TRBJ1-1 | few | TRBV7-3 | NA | CASSLTNTGREAFF | TGTGCCAGCAGCTTAACCAATACAGGGCGTGAAGCTTTCTTT